These 11 T cell receptor beta chains share one sample of origin, sequenced in a study of cytomegalovirus exposure and HLA in healthy donors. PCR employed 60 Vbeta and 13 Jbeta primers. TCRdb keeps only in-frame clones here, not all; method: immunoSEQ multiplex PCR. The table has 100,000 to 150,000 clones, 75% to 85% seen once. Sample: PBMCs. The receptor set was obtained from a woman aged 45-65 years in good health and CMV-seropositive.

The chain has TRBV28 and TRBJ1-4; a weak D match, TRBD1 (6 bases). V was clipped by 2 bases and J by 0 bases, with 16 bases between them. This CDR3 spans 18 amino acids. Germline CDR1 MDHEN, CDR2 SYDVKM. Here the CDR3 DNA reads TGTGCCAGCAGTTTACCCCTTGGGGGCGAATCAACTAATGAAAAACTGTTTTTT. Amino acids: CASSLPLGGESTNEKLFF.

The J gene is TRBJ1-1, the V gene TRBV6-5, with D possibly matching TRBD1 (6 bases). This CDR3 has 13 residues. Germline CDR1 MNHEY, CDR2 SVGAGI. The V end was cut by 8 bases, the J end by 10 bases, with 20 bases between. CDR3 coding DNA: TGTGCCAGCCGGGGAGGGATGGGGGGCGTAGCTTTCTTT. Protein product: CASRGGMGGVAFF.

This clone was observed once. The chain couples TRBV7-2 to TRBJ1-1; a weak D match, TRBD1 (5 bases). Germline CDR1 is SGHTA and CDR2 is FQGNSA. Trimming stripped 4 bases from V and 7 bases from J, with 16 bases between. The CDR3 contains 14 residues. The CDR3 sequence is CASSSSGRQLEAFF. CDR3 coding DNA: TGTGCCAGCAGCTCCTCAGGTAGACAGCTTGAAGCTTTCTTT. The whole variable domain, filled in from reference TRBV7-2 and TRBJ1-1, reads GAGVSQSPSNKVTEKGKDVELRCDPISGHTALYWYRQSLGQGLEFLIYFQGNSAPDKSGLPSDRFSAERTGGSVSTLTIQRTQQEDSAVYLCASSSSGRQLEAFFGQGTRLTVV.

The rearrangement uses TRBV2 and TRBJ2-1; 13 bases are shared with TRBD2. The CDR3 totals 17 residues. After removal of 6 bases from V and 4 bases from J, the junction contained 9 bases not matched to a gene. CDR1 is SNHLY, CDR2 FYNNEI, per germline. The CDR3 sequence is CASRGGTSGNSYNEQFF. CDR3 sequence (DNA): TGTGCCAGCAGAGGGGGGACTAGCGGGAACTCTTACAATGAGCAGTTCTTC.

The chain links TRBV10-3 to TRBJ1-2; a weak D match, TRBD1 (5 bases). V was trimmed by 4 bases and J by 4 bases, leaving 10 bases between them. The CDR3 is 13 residues long. Germline V gene lookup returns CDR1 ENHRY and CDR2 SYGVKD. CDR3 nucleotide sequence: TGTGCCATCAGTGGGGACGGGGGCTATGGCTACACCTTC. Translating gives CAISGDGGYGYTF.

This clone was picked up one time. V is TRBV9 and J is TRBJ1-2, with 11 bases identical to TRBD1. There are 14 residues in the CDR3. Germline lookup yields CDR1 SGDLS and CDR2 YYNGEE. V trimming: 7 bases; J trimming: 0 bases; junction bases outside the gene matches: 2. The CDR3 DNA reads TGTGCCAGCGAGGGACAGGGGGCTAACTATGGCTACACCTTC. Protein product: CASEGQGANYGYTF.

With respect to this clone: The sample has other DNA sequences that encode this CDR3 too. The CDR3 loop is CASSLEGDYGYTF. CDR3 nucleotide sequence: TGCGCCAGCAGCTTGGAGGGGGACTATGGCTACACCTTC. The V and J genes are TRBV5-1 and TRBJ1-2; D perhaps matches TRBD1 (6 bases). V was cut by 0 bases and J by 3 bases, with 6 bases left in between. The germline gives CDR1 SGHRS, CDR2 YFSETQ. There are 13 residues in the CDR3.

The V call is TRBV7-9, the J call TRBJ1-2, with 7 bases matching TRBD1. The CDR3 contains 17 residues. V was clipped by 8 bases and J by 8 bases; unmatched bases: 23. Germline loops: CDR1 SEHNR, CDR2 FQNEAQ (reference sequence). This CDR3 reads CASGKRTGIPIVGGYTF. The CDR3 DNA reads as TGTGCCAGCGGAAAAAGGACAGGAATCCCTATTGTGGGAGGCTACACCTTC.

The V gene is TRBV6-5, the J gene TRBJ1-5; D gene uncertain. The CDR3 has 15 residues. Per the germline V gene, CDR1 is MNHEY and CDR2 is SVGAGI. The ends were cut back, 6 bases at V and 3 bases at J, with 15 bases in the middle. The CDR3 reads CASSPGGNNNQPQHF. The CDR3 DNA reads as TGTGCCAGCAGCCCCGGAGGGAACAACAATCAGCCCCAGCATTTT.

This clone came up a few times. The chain combines TRBV6-1 with TRBJ1-4; a weak D match, TRBD1 (5 bases). V was cut by 7 bases and J by 7 bases, with 13 bases left in between. Germline assignment: CDR1 MNHNS and CDR2 SASEGT. The CDR3 covers 13 residues. DNA for the CDR3: TGTGCCAGCACCCTGATTAGGGGTGAAAAACTGTTTTTT. Amino acids: CASTLIRGEKLFF.

The rearrangement uses TRBV4-2 and TRBJ2-7, with TRBD2 matching 13 bases. This CDR3 is built from 16 residues. Trimming at V came to 4 bases and at J to 1 base, leaving 4 bases not matched to a gene. CDR1 is LGHNA and CDR2 is YNFKEQ in the germline V gene. CDR3 protein: CASSRRLAGGSYEQYF. The CDR3 DNA reads TGTGCCAGCAGCCGAAGACTAGCGGGGGGTTCCTACGAGCAGTACTTC.